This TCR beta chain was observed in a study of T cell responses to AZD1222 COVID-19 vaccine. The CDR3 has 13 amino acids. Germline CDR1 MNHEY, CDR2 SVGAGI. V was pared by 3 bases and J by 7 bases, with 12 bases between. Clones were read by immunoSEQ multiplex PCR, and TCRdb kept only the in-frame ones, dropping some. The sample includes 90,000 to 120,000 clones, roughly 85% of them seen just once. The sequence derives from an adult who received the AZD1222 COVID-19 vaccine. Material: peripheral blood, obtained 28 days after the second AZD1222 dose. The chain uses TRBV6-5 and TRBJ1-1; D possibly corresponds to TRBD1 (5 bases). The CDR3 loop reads CASSYSPGGEAFF. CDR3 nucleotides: TGTGCCAGCAGTTATAGTCCGGGGGGTGAAGCTTTCTTT.